The clone carrying this TCR beta chain was seen a single time. The antigen is not known. These data come from a study of shared clonotypes between healthy human individuals. Study-wide results and caveats: Sample collection involved blood only; tissue repertoires are likely different. The study generally estimated greater richness for naive than memory subsets.

There are 16 residues in the CDR3. CDR1 and CDR2 (germline): KGHSH, LQKENI. Trimming cost V 3 bases and J 0 bases, with 12 bases left between them. Repertoires were generated with immunoSEQ multiplex PCR, while TCRdb's copy carries only in-frame clones and drops some. The table records roughly 1,500,000 clones, approximately 98% of them present only once. The chain employs TRBV18 and TRBJ2-4, with D possibly matching TRBD2 (5 bases). The sample taken for sequencing was naive CD4+ T cells sorted from blood. Subset in this sample: CD45RA+ positively selected. This receptor was taken from a man between 25 and 39 years old in good health. The CDR3 sequence: CASSPRSGLAKNIQYF. The CDR3 DNA is TGTGCCAGCTCACCCCGAAGCGGTCTAGCCAAAAACATTCAGTACTTC.